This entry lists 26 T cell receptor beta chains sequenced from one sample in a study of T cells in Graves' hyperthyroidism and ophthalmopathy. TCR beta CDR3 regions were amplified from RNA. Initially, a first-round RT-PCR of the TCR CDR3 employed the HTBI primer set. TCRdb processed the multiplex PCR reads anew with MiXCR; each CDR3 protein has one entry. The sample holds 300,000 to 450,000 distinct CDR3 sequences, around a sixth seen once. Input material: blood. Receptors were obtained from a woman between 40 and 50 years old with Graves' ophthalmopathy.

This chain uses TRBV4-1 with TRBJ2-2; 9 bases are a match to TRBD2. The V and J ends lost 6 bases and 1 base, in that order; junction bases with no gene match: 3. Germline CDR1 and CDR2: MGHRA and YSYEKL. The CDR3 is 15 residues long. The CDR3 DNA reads TGCGCCAGCAGTCGAGCGGGAGGGAACACCGGGGAGCTGTTTTTT. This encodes CASSRAGGNTGELFF.

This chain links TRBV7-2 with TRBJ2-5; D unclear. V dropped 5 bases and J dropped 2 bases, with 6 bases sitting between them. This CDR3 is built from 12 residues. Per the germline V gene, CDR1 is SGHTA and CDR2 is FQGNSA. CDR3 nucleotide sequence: TGTGCCAGCAGCCCCCAACAAGAGACCCAGTACTTC. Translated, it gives CASSPQQETQYF.

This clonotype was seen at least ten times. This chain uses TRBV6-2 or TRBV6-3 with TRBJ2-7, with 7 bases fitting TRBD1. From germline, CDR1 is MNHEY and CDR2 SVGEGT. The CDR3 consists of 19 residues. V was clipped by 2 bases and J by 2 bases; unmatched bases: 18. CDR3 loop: CASSYSPPPRGINPYEQYF. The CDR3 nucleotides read TGTGCCAGCAGTTACAGTCCCCCCCCCAGGGGGATTAACCCCTACGAGCAGTACTTC.

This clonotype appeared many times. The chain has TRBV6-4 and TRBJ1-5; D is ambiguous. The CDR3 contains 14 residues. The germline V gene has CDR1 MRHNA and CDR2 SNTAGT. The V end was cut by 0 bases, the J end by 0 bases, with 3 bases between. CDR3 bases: TGTGCCAGCAGTGACTCTCATAGCAATCAGCCCCAGCATTTT. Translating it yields CASSDSHSNQPQHF.

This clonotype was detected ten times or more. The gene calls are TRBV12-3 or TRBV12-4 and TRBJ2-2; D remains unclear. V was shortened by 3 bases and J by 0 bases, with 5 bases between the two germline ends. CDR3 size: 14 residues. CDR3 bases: TGTGCCAGCAGTTTCCCCGCGAACACCGGGGAGCTGTTTTTT. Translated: CASSFPANTGELFF.

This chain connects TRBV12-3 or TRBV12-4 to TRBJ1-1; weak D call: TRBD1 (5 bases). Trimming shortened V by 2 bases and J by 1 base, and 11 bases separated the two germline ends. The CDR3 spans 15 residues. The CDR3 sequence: CASSLKRGGNTEAFF. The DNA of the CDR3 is TGTGCCAGCAGTTTAAAGCGGGGCGGGAACACTGAAGCTTTCTTT.

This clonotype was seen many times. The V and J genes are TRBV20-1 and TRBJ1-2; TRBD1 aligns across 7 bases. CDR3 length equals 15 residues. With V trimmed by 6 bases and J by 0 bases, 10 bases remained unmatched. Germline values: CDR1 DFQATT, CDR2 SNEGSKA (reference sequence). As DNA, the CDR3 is TGCAGTGCACCCCAGGAGGGGGCTACTAACTATGGCTACACCTTC. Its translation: CSAPQEGATNYGYTF.

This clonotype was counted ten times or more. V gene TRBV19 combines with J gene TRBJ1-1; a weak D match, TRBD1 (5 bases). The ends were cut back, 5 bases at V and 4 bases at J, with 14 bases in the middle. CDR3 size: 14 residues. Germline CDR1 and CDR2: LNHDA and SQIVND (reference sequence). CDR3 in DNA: TGTGCCAGTAGTGTCCAAGGGGCCTTCACTGAAGCTTTCTTT. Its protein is CASSVQGAFTEAFF.

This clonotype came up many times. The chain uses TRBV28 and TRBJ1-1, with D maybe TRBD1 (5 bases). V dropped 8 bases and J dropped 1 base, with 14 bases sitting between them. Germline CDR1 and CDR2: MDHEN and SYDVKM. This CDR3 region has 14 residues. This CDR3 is CASPASGTNTEAFF. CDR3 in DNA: TGTGCCAGCCCTGCCTCCGGGACGAACACTGAAGCTTTCTTT.

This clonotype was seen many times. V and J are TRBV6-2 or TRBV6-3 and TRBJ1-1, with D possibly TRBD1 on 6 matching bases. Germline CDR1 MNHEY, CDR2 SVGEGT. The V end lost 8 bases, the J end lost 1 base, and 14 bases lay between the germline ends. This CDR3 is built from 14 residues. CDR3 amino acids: CASQKGGTNTEAFF. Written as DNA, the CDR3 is TGTGCCAGCCAAAAGGGGGGTACGAACACTGAAGCTTTCTTT.

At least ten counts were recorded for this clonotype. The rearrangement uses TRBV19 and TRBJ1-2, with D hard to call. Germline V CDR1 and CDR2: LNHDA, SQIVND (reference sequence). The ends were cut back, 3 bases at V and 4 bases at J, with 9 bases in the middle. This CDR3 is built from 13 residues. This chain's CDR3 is CASSILAAYGYTF. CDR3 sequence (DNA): TGTGCCAGTAGTATCCTGGCGGCCTATGGCTACACCTTC.

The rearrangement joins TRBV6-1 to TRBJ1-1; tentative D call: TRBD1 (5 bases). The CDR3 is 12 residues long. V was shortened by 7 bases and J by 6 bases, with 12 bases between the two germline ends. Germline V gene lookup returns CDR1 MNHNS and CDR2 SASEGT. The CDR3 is CASTRAGAEAFF. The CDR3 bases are TGTGCCAGCACCAGGGCGGGAGCTGAAGCTTTCTTT.

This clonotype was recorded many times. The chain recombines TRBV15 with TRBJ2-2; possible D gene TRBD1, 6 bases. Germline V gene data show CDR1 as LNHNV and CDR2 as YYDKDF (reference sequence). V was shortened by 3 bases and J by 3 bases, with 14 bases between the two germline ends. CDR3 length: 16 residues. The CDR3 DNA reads TGTGCCACCAGCAGTGAGACAGGCCCCGACACCGGGGAGCTGTTTTTT. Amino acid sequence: CATSSETGPDTGELFF.

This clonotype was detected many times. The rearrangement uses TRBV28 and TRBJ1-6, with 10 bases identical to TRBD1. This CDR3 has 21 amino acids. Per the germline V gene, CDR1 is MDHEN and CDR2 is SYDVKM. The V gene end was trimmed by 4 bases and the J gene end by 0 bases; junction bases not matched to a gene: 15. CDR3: CASSSPRPGQGTSSYNSPLHF. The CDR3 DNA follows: TGTGCCAGCAGTTCCCCCCGTCCGGGACAGGGGACAAGCTCCTATAATTCACCCCTCCACTTT.

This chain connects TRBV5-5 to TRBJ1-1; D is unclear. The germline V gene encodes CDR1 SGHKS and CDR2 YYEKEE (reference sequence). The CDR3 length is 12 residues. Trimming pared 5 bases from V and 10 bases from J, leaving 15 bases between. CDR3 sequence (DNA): TGTGCCAGCAGGCCTGACATCCAAGGAGCTTTCTTT. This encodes CASRPDIQGAFF.

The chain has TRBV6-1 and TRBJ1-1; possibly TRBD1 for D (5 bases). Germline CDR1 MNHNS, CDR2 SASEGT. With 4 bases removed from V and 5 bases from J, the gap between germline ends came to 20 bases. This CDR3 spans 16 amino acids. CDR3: CASSVSFRDQGTEAFF. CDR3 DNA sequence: TGTGCCAGCAGTGTCTCATTCCGGGACCAAGGGACTGAAGCTTTCTTT.

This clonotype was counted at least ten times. The CDR3 reads CASSQASHLNTEAFF. In DNA, the CDR3 is TGCGCCAGCAGCCAAGCGAGCCATTTAAACACTGAAGCTTTCTTT. The chain uses TRBV4-3 and TRBJ1-1; D is ambiguous. CDR3 length: 15 amino acids. Germline values: CDR1 LGHNA, CDR2 YSLEER. Trimming took 1 base from V and 2 from J, leaving 11 bases between them.

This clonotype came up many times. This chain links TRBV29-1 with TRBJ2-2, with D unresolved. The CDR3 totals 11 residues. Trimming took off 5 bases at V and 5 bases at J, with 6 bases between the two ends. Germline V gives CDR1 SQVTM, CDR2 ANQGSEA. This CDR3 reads CSVTRTGELFF. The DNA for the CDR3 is TGCAGCGTTACTCGAACCGGGGAGCTGTTTTTT.

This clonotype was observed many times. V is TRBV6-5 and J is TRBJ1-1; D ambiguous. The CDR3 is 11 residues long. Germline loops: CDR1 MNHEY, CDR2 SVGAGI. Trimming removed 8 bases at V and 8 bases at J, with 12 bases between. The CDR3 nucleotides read TGTGCCAGCTTCCTGGGGAAAGAAGCTTTCTTT. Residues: CASFLGKEAFF.

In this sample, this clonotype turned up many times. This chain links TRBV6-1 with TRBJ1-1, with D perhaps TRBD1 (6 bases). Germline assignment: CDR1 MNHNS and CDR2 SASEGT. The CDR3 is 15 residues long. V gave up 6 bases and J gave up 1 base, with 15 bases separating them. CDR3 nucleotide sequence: TGTGCCAGCAGCCCCCCCAGACAGGCGAACACTGAAGCTTTCTTT. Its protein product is CASSPPRQANTEAFF.

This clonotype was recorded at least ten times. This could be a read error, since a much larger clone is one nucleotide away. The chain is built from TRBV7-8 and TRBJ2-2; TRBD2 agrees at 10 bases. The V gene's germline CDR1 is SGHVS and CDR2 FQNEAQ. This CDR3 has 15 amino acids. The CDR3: CASSSLAGVGGKLFF. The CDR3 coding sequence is TGTGCCAGCAGCTCTCTAGCGGGAGTAGGCGGGAAGCTGTTTTTT.

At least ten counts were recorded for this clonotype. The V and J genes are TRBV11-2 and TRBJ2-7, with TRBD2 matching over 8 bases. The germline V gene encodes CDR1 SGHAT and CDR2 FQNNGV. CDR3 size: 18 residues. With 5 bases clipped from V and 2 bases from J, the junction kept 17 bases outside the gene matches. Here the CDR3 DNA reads TGTGCCAGCAGCCCCCGGGGTAGCGGGAAGCGGGTGGCCTACGAGCAGTACTTC. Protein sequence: CASSPRGSGKRVAYEQYF.

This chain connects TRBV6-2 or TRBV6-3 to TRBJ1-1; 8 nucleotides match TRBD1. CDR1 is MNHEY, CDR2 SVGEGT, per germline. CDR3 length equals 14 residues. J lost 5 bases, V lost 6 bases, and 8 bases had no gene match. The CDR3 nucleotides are TGTGCCAGCAGAGGACAGGGAAAAGGGACTGAAGCTTTCTTT. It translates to CASRGQGKGTEAFF.

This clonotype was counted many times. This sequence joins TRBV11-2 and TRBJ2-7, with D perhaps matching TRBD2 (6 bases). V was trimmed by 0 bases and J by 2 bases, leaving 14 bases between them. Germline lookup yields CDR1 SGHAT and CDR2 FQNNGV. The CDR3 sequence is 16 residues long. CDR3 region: CASSLDGTRRAYEQYF. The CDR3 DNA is TGTGCCAGCAGCTTAGACGGCACCCGGAGGGCCTACGAGCAGTACTTC.

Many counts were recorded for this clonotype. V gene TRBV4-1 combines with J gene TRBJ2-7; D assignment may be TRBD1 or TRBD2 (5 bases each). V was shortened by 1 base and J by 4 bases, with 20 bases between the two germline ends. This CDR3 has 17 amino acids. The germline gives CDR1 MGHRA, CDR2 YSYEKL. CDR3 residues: CASSQVRDGTPNYEQYF. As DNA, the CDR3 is TGCGCCAGCAGCCAAGTTCGTGATGGGACCCCAAATTACGAGCAGTACTTC.

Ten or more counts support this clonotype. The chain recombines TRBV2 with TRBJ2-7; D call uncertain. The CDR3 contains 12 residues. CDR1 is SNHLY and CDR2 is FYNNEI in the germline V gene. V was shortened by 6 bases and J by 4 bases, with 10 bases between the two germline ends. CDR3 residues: CASSIKGYEQYF. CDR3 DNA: TGTGCCAGCAGCATCAAAGGGTACGAGCAGTACTTC.